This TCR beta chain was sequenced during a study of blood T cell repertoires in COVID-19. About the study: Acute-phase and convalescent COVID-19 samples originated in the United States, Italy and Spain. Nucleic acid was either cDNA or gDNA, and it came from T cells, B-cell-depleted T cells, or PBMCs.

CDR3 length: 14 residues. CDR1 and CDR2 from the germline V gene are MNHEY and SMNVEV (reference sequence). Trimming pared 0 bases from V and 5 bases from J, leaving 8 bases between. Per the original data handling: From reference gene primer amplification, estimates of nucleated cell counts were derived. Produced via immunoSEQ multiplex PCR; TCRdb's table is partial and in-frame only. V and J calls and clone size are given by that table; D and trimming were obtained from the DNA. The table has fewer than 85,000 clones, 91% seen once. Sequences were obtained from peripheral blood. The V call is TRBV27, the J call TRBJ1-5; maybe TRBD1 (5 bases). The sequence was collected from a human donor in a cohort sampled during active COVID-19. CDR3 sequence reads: CASSLSRGDQPQHF. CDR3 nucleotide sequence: TGTGCCAGCAGTTTATCGCGGGGGGATCAGCCCCAGCATTTT.